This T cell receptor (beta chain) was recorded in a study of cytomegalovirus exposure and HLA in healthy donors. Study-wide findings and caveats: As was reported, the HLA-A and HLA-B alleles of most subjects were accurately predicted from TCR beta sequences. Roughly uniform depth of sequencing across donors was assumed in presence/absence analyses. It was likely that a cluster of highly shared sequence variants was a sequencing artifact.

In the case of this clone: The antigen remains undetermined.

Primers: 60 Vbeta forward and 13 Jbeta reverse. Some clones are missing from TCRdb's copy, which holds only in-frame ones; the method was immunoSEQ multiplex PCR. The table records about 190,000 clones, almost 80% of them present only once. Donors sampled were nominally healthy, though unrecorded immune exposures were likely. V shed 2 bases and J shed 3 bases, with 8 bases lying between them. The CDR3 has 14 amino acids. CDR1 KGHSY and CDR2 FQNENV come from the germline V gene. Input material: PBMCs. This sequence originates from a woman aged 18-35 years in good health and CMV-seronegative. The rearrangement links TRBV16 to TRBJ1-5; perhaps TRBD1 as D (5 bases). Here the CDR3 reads CASSQRQFNQPQHF. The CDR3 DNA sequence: TGTGCCAGCAGCCAAAGACAGTTCAATCAGCCCCAGCATTTT. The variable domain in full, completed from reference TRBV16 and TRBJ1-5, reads GEEVAQTPKHLVRGEGQKAKLYCAPIKGHSYVFWYQQVLKNEFKFLISFQNENVFDETGMPKERFSAKCLPNSPCSLEIQATKLEDSAVYFCASSQRQFNQPQHFGDGTRLSIL.